Only one count was recorded for the clone carrying this T cell receptor beta chain. Trimming took 5 bases from V and 4 from J; bases not matched to a gene: 8. The germline CDR1 and CDR2 sequences are SGHTA and FQGTGA. This CDR3 has 14 residues. This entry is derived from a study of T cell changes during pregnancy in multiple sclerosis. Some clones are missing from TCRdb's copy, which holds only in-frame ones; the method was immunoSEQ multiplex PCR. The repertoire holds about 40,000 clones, with 80% to 90% as singletons. This TCR was sampled from a female donor in good health, enrolled as a control in a pregnancy study. The specimen was peripheral blood, collected in the first trimester of pregnancy. V is TRBV7-3 and J is TRBJ2-7; 7 bases align to TRBD2. The CDR3 sequence is CASSTFPGGYEQYF. CDR3 in DNA: TGTGCCAGCAGCACCTTCCCGGGGGGATACGAGCAGTACTTC.